The 16 T cell receptor beta chains below all came from one sample that was sequenced in a study of blood T cells in healthy people across ages. Primers used in a second PCR of about 6 to 11 cycles were a sample-barcoded 5' primer and a J-beta primer mix. TCRdb redid the calling of the 5' RACE reads with MiXCR, one entry per CDR3 protein. The table lists around 320,000 distinct CDR3 sequences, about 25% of them singletons. Sequenced material: blood. The receptors stem from a woman between 70 and 85 years old in good health.

This clonotype was detected only a few times. V is TRBV28 and J is TRBJ2-5; tentative D call: TRBD2 (6 bases). Germline V gene lookup returns CDR1 MDHEN and CDR2 SYDVKM. The CDR3 consists of 14 residues. Between the trimmed V and J ends, which lost 7 bases and 6 bases, there was a span of 18 bases. The CDR3 region is CASKKREAMKTQYF. CDR3 DNA sequence: TGTGCCAGCAAAAAAAGGGAGGCAATGAAGACCCAGTACTTC. Full variable domain (missing parts from reference TRBV28 and TRBJ2-5): DVKVTQSSRYLVKRTGEKVFLECVQDMDHENMFWYRQDPGLGLRLIYFSYDVKMKEKGDIPEGYSVSREKKERFSLILESASTNQTSMYLCASKKREAMKTQYFGPGTRLLVL.

This clonotype appeared a few times. This rearrangement joins TRBV20-1 to TRBJ2-2; D is perhaps TRBD1 (6 bases). V gave up 2 bases and J gave up 8 bases, with 15 bases separating them. This CDR3 spans 14 amino acids. Germline V lookup: CDR1 DFQATT, CDR2 SNEGSKA (reference sequence). CDR3 sequence (DNA): TGCAGTGCTAGAAACTTCAGGGGTGGGGGGGAGCTGTTTTTT. The encoded protein is CSARNFRGGGELFF.

On this clonotype: With a much larger clone just one base away, this may be a read error. The gene calls are TRBV6-2 or TRBV6-3 and TRBJ1-1; D gene unclear. The germline V gene has CDR1 MNHEY and CDR2 SVGEGT. V lost 0 bases, J lost 6 bases, and 17 bases lay in between. This CDR3 is built from 16 residues. This CDR3 reads CASSYSKRGGTAEAFF. The CDR3 DNA is TGTGCCAGCAGTTACTCGAAGCGAGGAGGTACGGCTGAAGCTTTCTTT.

This clonotype showed up many times. This chain links TRBV7-2 with TRBJ2-1, with 7 bases that match TRBD2. This CDR3 contains 14 residues. The ends lost 5 bases at V and 6 bases at J; junction bases unmatched: 7. The germline V gene has CDR1 SGHTA and CDR2 FQGNSA. Written as DNA, the CDR3 is TGTGCCAGCAGCGGACTAGTATTCTCCAATGAGCAGTTCTTC. Protein product: CASSGLVFSNEQFF.

This clonotype turned up a few times. The rearrangement uses TRBV6-5 and TRBJ2-7, with 8 bases lining up with TRBD1. The germline V gene has CDR1 MNHEY and CDR2 SVGAGI. V dropped 5 bases and J dropped 5; count of bases not matched to a gene: 8. This CDR3 region has 14 residues. As DNA, the CDR3 is TGTGCCAGCAGTGGCCGGGACAGGCCTCACGAGCAGTACTTC. It yields the protein CASSGRDRPHEQYF.

The V call is TRBV5-1, the J call TRBJ2-5; D call uncertain. The J call could be wrong; TRBJ2-1 is a better fit for the DNA end. CDR3 size: 15 residues. Germline V gives CDR1 SGHRS, CDR2 YFSETQ. In DNA, the CDR3 is TGCGCCAGCAGCTTGGGACTTCCAAAGATCAATGAGCAGTTCTTC. It is translated as CASSLGLPKINEQFF.

In this sample, this clonotype turned up many times. This chain links TRBV4-1 with TRBJ1-4; 7 bases map to TRBD1. The CDR3 has 16 residues. V gave up 4 bases and J gave up 9 bases; unmatched junction bases: 14. Germline V gives CDR1 MGHRA, CDR2 YSYEKL. The CDR3 sequence is CASSPSLVGGAKKLFF. CDR3 coding DNA: TGCGCCAGCAGCCCAAGCCTGGTAGGGGGCGCGAAAAAACTGTTTTTT.

The chain links TRBV12-3 or TRBV12-4 to TRBJ2-1; TRBD2 is a possible D gene (6 bases). V was pared by 6 bases and J by 4 bases, with 13 bases between. This CDR3 spans 14 amino acids. The CDR3: CASSCRDSYNEQFF. As DNA, the CDR3 is TGTGCCAGCAGCTGCCGGGACTCTTACAATGAGCAGTTCTTC.

The rearrangement uses TRBV13 and TRBJ1-1, with D maybe TRBD1 (5 bases). V was shortened by 5 bases and J by 0 bases, with 16 bases between the two germline ends. This CDR3 spans 16 amino acids. CDR1 is PRHDT and CDR2 is FYEKMQ in the germline V gene (reference sequence). The CDR3 DNA sequence: TGTGCCAGCAGCATTCGGGGCCCCCGGATGAACACTGAAGCTTTCTTT. This gives the protein CASSIRGPRMNTEAFF.

V is TRBV20-1 and J is TRBJ1-1, with D unresolved. Trimming stripped 0 bases from V and 2 bases from J, with 10 bases between. This CDR3 has 14 amino acids. The germline V gene encodes CDR1 DFQATT and CDR2 SNEGSKA (reference sequence). CDR3 protein: CSARDWSVNTEAFF. CDR3 nucleotides: TGCAGTGCTAGAGATTGGTCAGTTAACACTGAAGCTTTCTTT.

This clonotype was seen a handful of times. The chain couples TRBV3-1 to TRBJ2-7; D tentatively reads TRBD1 or TRBD2 (5 bases each). CDR3 length: 15 residues. Per the germline V gene, CDR1 is LGHDT and CDR2 is YNNKEL (reference sequence). V was shortened by 4 bases and J by 3 bases, with 16 bases between the two germline ends. The CDR3 DNA is TGTGCCAGCAGCCGTGGGACCTCGGGCGTCTACGAGCAGTACTTC. Amino acid sequence: CASSRGTSGVYEQYF.

This clonotype turned up a few times. The chain has TRBV28 and TRBJ2-2, with a tentative D call TRBD2 (5 bases). The length of the CDR3 is 14 residues. Germline CDR1 reads MDHEN; CDR2 reads SYDVKM. V was trimmed by 6 bases and J by 8 bases, leaving 16 bases between them. The CDR3 spells CASSPPVWTGELFF. DNA for the CDR3: TGTGCCAGCAGCCCCCCGGTGTGGACTGGGGAGCTGTTTTTT.

The V call is TRBV9, the J call TRBJ2-4; 7 nucleotides agree with TRBD2. CDR3 length equals 15 residues. Trimming took 3 bases from V and 6 from J; bases not matched to a gene: 9. CDR1 and CDR2 (germline): SGDLS, YYNGEE. The CDR3 DNA is TGTGCCAGCAGCGCGGGACTATTGGTTGGAAACATTCAGTACTTC. Translated: CASSAGLLVGNIQYF.

The gene calls are TRBV5-5 and TRBJ2-5; 7 bases agree with TRBD1. This CDR3 is built from 14 residues. The V and J ends lost 4 bases and 1 base, in that order; junction bases with no gene match: 4. The germline V gene encodes CDR1 SGHKS and CDR2 YYEKEE (reference sequence). The CDR3 is CASSGWDSQETQYF. The CDR3 nucleotides read TGTGCCAGCAGCGGGTGGGACAGCCAAGAGACCCAGTACTTC.

In this sample, this clonotype turned up a few times. The J gene is TRBJ1-1, the V gene TRBV2; D is ambiguous. V shed 4 bases and J shed 3 bases, with 9 bases lying between them. Looked up from germline, CDR1 is SNHLY and CDR2 is FYNNEI. The CDR3 sequence is 13 residues long. The CDR3 DNA follows: TGTGCCAGCAGTGGATATGGGGACACTGAAGCTTTCTTT. Its protein product is CASSGYGDTEAFF.

The V gene is TRBV20-1, the J gene TRBJ2-5; D might be TRBD1 or TRBD2, each matching 5 bases. Germline CDR1 DFQATT, CDR2 SNEGSKA (reference sequence). The CDR3 totals 14 residues. V was clipped by 1 base and J by 2 bases, with 11 bases between them. In nucleotides, the CDR3 is TGCAGTGCTAGAGCGAGGGGTCGGCAAGAGACCCAGTACTTC. Encoded protein: CSARARGRQETQYF.